This T cell receptor beta chain was found in a study of identical twins. Study findings and constraints: It was possible that invariant MAIT and iNKT cells partly confounded the zero-insertion analyses. Rather than following the same donors, the conclusions depended on cross-sectional statistical analysis. Fewer insertions marked abundant cord blood beta clonotypes; young adult naive trended weakly, memory not at all.

The table lists this clonotype with a few counts. The target antigen is unknown. TCRdb reprocessed the 5' RACE reads via MiXCR and lists one record per CDR3 protein. The sample consists of approximately 600,000 distinct CDR3 sequences, about 7% of them appearing once. From germline, CDR1 is MNHEY and CDR2 SVGAGI. V dropped 4 bases and J dropped 5; count of bases not matched to a gene: 10. The CDR3 has 15 amino acids. This same sample was also taken into another study, of yellow fever vaccine responses in identical twins. This second study notes: Convergence reportedly seemed to mark part of the twins' vaccine T cell response, with personalization marking the rest.

Source material: PBMCs. This TCR was recovered from a woman between 18 and 30 years old in good health. This sequence joins TRBV6-5 and TRBJ2-7, with TRBD1 matching 8 bases. CDR3 amino acids: CASSSRQGRNNEQYF. The DNA for the CDR3 is TGTGCCAGCAGTTCCCGACAGGGGCGGAATAACGAGCAGTACTTC.